Listed below are T cell receptor beta chains from one sample, sequenced in a study of OX40 agonist ivuxolimab in advanced cancers. Data came from immunoSEQ multiplex PCR; TCRdb stores just in-frame clones and leaves some out. In the table there are some 50,000 clones, roughly 88% of which are singletons. The input for sequencing was CD4+ or CD8+ T cells sorted from blood, taken in a trial of the OX40 agonist ivuxolimab. All receptors come from an adult with an advanced solid tumor such as melanoma, head and neck, liver or kidney cancer. Both conserved end residues are part of each CDR3. The D gene is left open where the match is weak. Not all rows give a size; the values are once, few, many and, for expanded clones, a class.

size	V	D	J	DNA	CDR3
.	TRBV13	.	TRBJ2-1	TGTGCCAGCAGACCGTGGGGGGCCCTCAATGAGCAGTTCTTC	CASRPWGALNEQFF
.	TRBV19	.	TRBJ2-5	TGTGCCAGTAGTATTGGCCAGGGAGTGGAGACCCAGTACTTC	CASSIGQGVETQYF
once	TRBV7-3	.	TRBJ2-5	TGTGCCAGCAGCTCCCCGGGGGAGACCCAGTACTTC	CASSSPGETQYF
once	TRBV7-2	.	TRBJ2-7	TGTGCCAGCGGGGCCTCCTACGAGCAGTACTTC	CASGASYEQYF
once	TRBV28	.	TRBJ2-3	TGTGCCAGCAGTACGACCACAGATACGCAGTATTTT	CASSTTTDTQYF
.	TRBV4-3	TRBD2	TRBJ2-1	TGCGCCAGCAGCCCGGAAGGGACTAGCGGAACCGGCTACAATGAGCAGTTCTTC	CASSPEGTSGTGYNEQFF
.	TRBV30	TRBD2	TRBJ2-5	TGTGCCTGGAGTGTAGGGAGTAGGCTAGCGGGGAGAGAGACCCAGTACTTC	CAWSVGSRLAGRETQYF
.	TRBV27	.	TRBJ1-4	TGTGCCCTTAATGAAAAACTGTTTTTT	CALNEKLFF
.	TRBV5-1	.	TRBJ1-2	TGCGCCAGCAGCTTGAGGGGGTTGAGGGATGGCTACACCTTC	CASSLRGLRDGYTF
.	TRBV7-2	TRBD1	TRBJ1-2	TGTGCCAGCAGCCCGGACCGGGACAGGGTAGGAGGCTACACCTTC	CASSPDRDRVGGYTF
few	TRBV28	TRBD1	TRBJ1-2	TGTGCCAGCAGTACCCCGGACAGGGGGAACTATGGCTACACCTTC	CASSTPDRGNYGYTF